The 26 T cell receptor beta chains below were found in one sample sequenced in a study of radiation and T cells in renal cell carcinoma (dated by TCRdb to about 2020). The sample's time point label, in plain terms: blood 2 weeks post-SBRT. The label giving this sample's treatment or condition can be read as: 15 Gy SBRT to primary tumor, nephrectomy 4 weeks later. Libraries came from the immunoSEQ multiplex PCR assay. Sourced from immuneACCESS, this table was stored by TCRdb with only in-frame sequences that have V and J called. A share of the clones is absent; for the studies checked, an unresolved V gene accounts for under half, and the remainder has no known explanation. Within this sample are some 150,000 clones, with 80% to 90% of them counted one time only. Of the sample, approximately 13% falls within the top ten clones. This specimen was blood, taken from a patient whose treatment included radiotherapy and nephrectomy. The source is a woman between 50 and 59 years old with renal cell carcinoma.

This clone appeared a single time. This chain connects TRBV5-1 to TRBJ2-5; tentative D call: TRBD2 (6 bases). Germline V gives CDR1 SGHRS, CDR2 YFSETQ. Trimming took 2 bases from V and 3 from J, leaving 11 bases between them. The CDR3 covers 14 residues. CDR3 DNA: TGCGCCAGCAGCTTTGGAGGGGCCGAAGAGACCCAGTACTTC. Translation: CASSFGGAEETQYF.

This clone was seen once. V is TRBV19 and J is TRBJ2-5; D perhaps matches TRBD2 (7 bases). Germline V CDR1 and CDR2: LNHDA, SQIVND (reference sequence). This CDR3 has 17 residues. The V end lost 3 bases, the J end lost 2 bases, and 19 bases lay between the germline ends. CDR3 DNA sequence: TGTGCCAGTAGTATCCAACCGGGGGGCCTGTTACAAGAGACCCAGTACTTC. Translated, it gives CASSIQPGGLLQETQYF.

This clone was seen only a few times. The V call is TRBV4-2, the J call TRBJ1-4; D might be TRBD1 (6 bases). The V end was cut by 2 bases, the J end by 0 bases, with 10 bases between. The CDR3 loop spans 16 amino acids. The germline V gene encodes CDR1 LGHNA and CDR2 YNFKEQ. CDR3 in DNA: TGTGCCAGCAGCCAAACCCACAGGGCAACTAATGAAAAACTGTTTTTT. This translates into CASSQTHRATNEKLFF.

In DNA, the CDR3 is TGTGCCAGCGGACTACTAGCGGGGGACACAGATACGCAGTATTTT. Its protein product is CASGLLAGDTDTQYF. V gene TRBV4-2 combines with J gene TRBJ2-3; TRBD2 aligns across 11 bases. The V gene's germline CDR1 is LGHNA and CDR2 YNFKEQ. V shed 8 bases and J 2 bases; nucleotides not matched to a gene: 6. The CDR3 is 15 amino acids.

This clone was counted a single time. The rearrangement joins TRBV6-6 to TRBJ2-7; D might be TRBD1 or TRBD2, each matching 5 bases. The V end was cut by 0 bases, the J end by 3 bases, with 6 bases between. CDR3 length equals 13 residues. Germline V gene lookup returns CDR1 MNHNY and CDR2 SVGAGI (reference sequence). This CDR3 is CASSYSGDYEQYF. DNA of the CDR3: TGTGCCAGCAGTTACTCGGGGGACTACGAGCAGTACTTC.

The chain carries TRBV5-6 and TRBJ1-2; D unresolved. Germline loops: CDR1 SGHDT, CDR2 YYEEEE. V was pared by 4 bases and J by 4 bases, with 17 bases between. This CDR3 contains 15 residues. The CDR3 reads CASSQEGPRRYGYTF. CDR3 DNA sequence: TGTGCCAGCAGCCAAGAGGGTCCCAGGCGCTATGGCTACACCTTC.

The gene calls are TRBV19 and TRBJ1-1; 10 bases are a match to TRBD1. The V gene end was trimmed by 3 bases and the J gene end by 4 bases; junction bases not matched to a gene: 2. Per the germline V gene, CDR1 is LNHDA and CDR2 is SQIVND (reference sequence). This CDR3 region has 14 residues. CDR3 in DNA: TGTGCCAGTAGTATGGGACAGGGGAGCACTGAAGCTTTCTTT. It encodes CASSMGQGSTEAFF.

This clone was seen just once. The V gene is TRBV9, the J gene TRBJ1-6; a possible D gene is TRBD1 (5 bases). The CDR3 runs to 15 residues. V was cut by 0 bases and J by 8 bases, with 12 bases left in between. CDR1 is SGDLS and CDR2 is YYNGEE in the germline V gene. The CDR3 DNA is TGTGCCAGCAGCGTAGCTGGGACGGGAGATTCACCCCTCCACTTT. It yields the protein CASSVAGTGDSPLHF.

V is TRBV7-2 and J is TRBJ1-6; a weak D match, TRBD1 (6 bases). V was clipped by 4 bases and J by 2 bases, with 9 bases between them. The germline gives CDR1 SGHTA, CDR2 FQGNSA. The CDR3 has 15 residues. CDR3 loop: CASSSGAPYNSPLHF. CDR3 bases: TGTGCCAGCAGCTCAGGGGCGCCCTATAATTCACCCCTCCACTTT.

The rearrangement uses TRBV14 and TRBJ2-4; 9 bases match TRBD1. Trimming removed 1 base from V and 3 bases from J; junction bases left unmatched: 28. Germline V CDR1 and CDR2: SGHDN, FVKESK. The CDR3 has 24 residues. The CDR3 region has the DNA TGTGCCAGCAGCCAAGTATTGGGACAGGGCAAAACAACCTCACCGGCACAGATCAAAAACATTCAGTACTTC. Its protein product is CASSQVLGQGKTTSPAQIKNIQYF.

This chain uses TRBV11-2 with TRBJ2-5; no definite D call. Germline loops: CDR1 SGHAT, CDR2 FQNNGV. The CDR3 sequence is 11 residues long. V was cut by 0 bases and J by 7 bases, with 3 bases left in between. The CDR3 DNA sequence: TGTGCCAGCAGCTTAGACCGGACCCAGTACTTC. Translation gives CASSLDRTQYF.

The CDR3 spells CASSFWGDNEKLFF. In DNA form, the CDR3 reads TGTGCCAGCAGCTTTTGGGGAGATAATGAAAAACTGTTTTTT. The chain has TRBV13 and TRBJ1-4; unclear D gene. The CDR3 is 14 amino acids. The germline V gene encodes CDR1 PRHDT and CDR2 FYEKMQ (reference sequence). Trimming took off 3 bases at V and 4 bases at J, with 9 bases between the two ends.

The CDR3, as DNA: TGTGCCAGCTCCTCGCCCTCCGGGACAGGGTTAGAGGGCTACACCTTC. Translated, it gives CASSSPSGTGLEGYTF. This rearrangement joins TRBV4-2 to TRBJ1-2, with TRBD1 matching 9 bases. Per germline, CDR1 LGHNA and CDR2 YNFKEQ. V lost 8 bases to trimming and J lost 8 bases; unmatched junction nucleotides: 18. The CDR3 is 16 amino acids.

The genes are TRBV10-3 and TRBJ2-2, with TRBD1 identical over 7 bases. V was pared by 10 bases and J by 1 base, with 15 bases of the junction left unmatched. CDR1 is ENHRY and CDR2 is SYGVKD in the germline V gene. There are 17 residues in the CDR3. The CDR3 loop reads CATATTPGQLNTGELFF. CDR3 DNA sequence: TGTGCCACCGCGACGACCCCGGGACAGCTGAACACCGGGGAGCTGTTTTTT.

V is TRBV4-2 and J is TRBJ2-7; TRBD2 agrees at 10 bases. Germline CDR1 is LGHNA and CDR2 is YNFKEQ. Trimming removed 0 bases from V and 0 bases from J; junction bases left unmatched: 8. This CDR3 spans 18 amino acids. As DNA, the CDR3 is TGTGCCAGCAGCCAAGATCTGGGGCTAGCGGGGGACTCCTACGAGCAGTACTTC. Residues: CASSQDLGLAGDSYEQYF.

The rearrangement uses TRBV19 and TRBJ1-2; 7 bases are a match to TRBD1. Trimming took 5 bases from V and 0 from J; bases not matched to a gene: 6. The CDR3 consists of 15 residues. Germline-derived CDR1 and CDR2 are LNHDA and SQIVND (reference sequence). The CDR3 DNA follows: TGTGCCAGTAGTGAACAGGGGCTGGCTAACTATGGCTACACCTTC. Translation gives CASSEQGLANYGYTF.

V gene TRBV4-1 combines with J gene TRBJ2-5; 9 nucleotides align to TRBD1. Losses at the gene ends were 4 bases for V and 3 bases for J; bases not matched to a gene: 6. The CDR3 spans 15 residues. The germline V gene encodes CDR1 MGHRA and CDR2 YSYEKL. Written as DNA, the CDR3 is TGCGCCAGCAGCCCAGGGGACAGGGAAGAAGAGACCCAGTACTTC. Its protein product is CASSPGDREEETQYF.

The rearrangement links TRBV5-6 to TRBJ2-5; D gene ambiguous. The CDR3 has 11 residues. The germline V gene encodes CDR1 SGHDT and CDR2 YYEEEE. Trimming pared 0 bases from V and 5 bases from J, leaving 2 bases between. The CDR3 DNA reads as TGTGCCAGCAGCTTGGTGGAGACCCAGTACTTC. It translates to CASSLVETQYF.

The chain carries TRBV5-1 and TRBJ1-3; no definite D call. Germline CDR1 and CDR2: SGHRS and YFSETQ. V gave up 0 bases and J gave up 0 bases, with 7 bases separating them. The CDR3 is 15 residues long. The CDR3 DNA follows: TGCGCCAGCAGCTTGGACGGGTCCTCTGGAAACACCATATATTTT. The encoded protein is CASSLDGSSGNTIYF.

The chain joins TRBV7-3 to TRBJ2-5; 8 bases are a match to TRBD1. This CDR3 is built from 15 residues. CDR1 SGHTA and CDR2 FQGTGA come from the germline V gene. Germline trimming cut 5 bases from V and 5 bases from J; bases unmatched to any gene: 10. CDR3 loop: CASSLTGVYAETQYF. The DNA of the CDR3 is TGTGCCAGCAGCCTGACAGGGGTGTACGCCGAGACCCAGTACTTC.

This sequence joins TRBV18 and TRBJ2-1; D gene unclear. The CDR3 spans 14 residues. V was shortened by 2 bases and J by 7 bases, with 12 bases between the two germline ends. CDR1 is KGHSH and CDR2 is LQKENI in the germline V gene. The CDR3 region is CASSPFAEGNEQFF. In DNA, the CDR3 is TGTGCCAGCTCACCATTCGCAGAAGGGAATGAGCAGTTCTTC.

The chain is built from TRBV6-5 and TRBJ2-1, with 9 bases lining up with TRBD2. The germline CDR1 and CDR2 sequences are MNHEY and SVGAGI. V was clipped by 8 bases and J by 8 bases; unmatched bases: 1. The length of the CDR3 is 11 residues. The chain's CDR3 is CASERGDEQFF. CDR3 DNA: TGTGCCAGCGAGCGGGGGGATGAGCAGTTCTTC.

This chain connects TRBV6-1 to TRBJ1-2; D is unclear. This CDR3 has 14 residues. V was clipped by 0 bases and J by 7 bases, with 12 bases between them. The germline V gene encodes CDR1 MNHNS and CDR2 SASEGT. The CDR3 DNA is TGTGCCAGCAGTGAAGCGTTTTTCTTGGGTGGCTACACCTTC. Encoded protein: CASSEAFFLGGYTF.

The V gene is TRBV6-6, the J gene TRBJ1-1, with no clear D. Germline lookup yields CDR1 MNHNY and CDR2 SVGAGI (reference sequence). Trimming pared 4 bases from V and 3 bases from J, leaving 9 bases between. The CDR3 sequence is 13 residues long. CDR3 protein: CASSLSMYTEAFF. The CDR3 DNA sequence: TGTGCCAGCAGTTTAAGTATGTACACTGAAGCTTTCTTT.

V is TRBV7-2 and J is TRBJ2-3; 7 positions agree with TRBD2. This CDR3 comprises 15 residues. The J segment lost 0 bases and the V segment lost 6 bases, leaving 6 bases of the junction unmatched. From germline, CDR1 is SGHTA and CDR2 FQGNSA. The CDR3 protein is CASRPLAQSTDTQYF. The CDR3 nucleotides read TGTGCCAGCAGGCCACTAGCGCAAAGCACAGATACGCAGTATTTT.

This clone was recorded only once. The chain joins TRBV9 to TRBJ1-4, with no clear D. The CDR3 is made up of 14 amino acids. Germline V gives CDR1 SGDLS, CDR2 YYNGEE. V was clipped by 2 bases and J by 4 bases, with 9 bases between them. The CDR3 DNA sequence: TGTGCCAGCAGCGTTACGGCGGATAATGAAAAACTGTTTTTT. Amino acids: CASSVTADNEKLFF.